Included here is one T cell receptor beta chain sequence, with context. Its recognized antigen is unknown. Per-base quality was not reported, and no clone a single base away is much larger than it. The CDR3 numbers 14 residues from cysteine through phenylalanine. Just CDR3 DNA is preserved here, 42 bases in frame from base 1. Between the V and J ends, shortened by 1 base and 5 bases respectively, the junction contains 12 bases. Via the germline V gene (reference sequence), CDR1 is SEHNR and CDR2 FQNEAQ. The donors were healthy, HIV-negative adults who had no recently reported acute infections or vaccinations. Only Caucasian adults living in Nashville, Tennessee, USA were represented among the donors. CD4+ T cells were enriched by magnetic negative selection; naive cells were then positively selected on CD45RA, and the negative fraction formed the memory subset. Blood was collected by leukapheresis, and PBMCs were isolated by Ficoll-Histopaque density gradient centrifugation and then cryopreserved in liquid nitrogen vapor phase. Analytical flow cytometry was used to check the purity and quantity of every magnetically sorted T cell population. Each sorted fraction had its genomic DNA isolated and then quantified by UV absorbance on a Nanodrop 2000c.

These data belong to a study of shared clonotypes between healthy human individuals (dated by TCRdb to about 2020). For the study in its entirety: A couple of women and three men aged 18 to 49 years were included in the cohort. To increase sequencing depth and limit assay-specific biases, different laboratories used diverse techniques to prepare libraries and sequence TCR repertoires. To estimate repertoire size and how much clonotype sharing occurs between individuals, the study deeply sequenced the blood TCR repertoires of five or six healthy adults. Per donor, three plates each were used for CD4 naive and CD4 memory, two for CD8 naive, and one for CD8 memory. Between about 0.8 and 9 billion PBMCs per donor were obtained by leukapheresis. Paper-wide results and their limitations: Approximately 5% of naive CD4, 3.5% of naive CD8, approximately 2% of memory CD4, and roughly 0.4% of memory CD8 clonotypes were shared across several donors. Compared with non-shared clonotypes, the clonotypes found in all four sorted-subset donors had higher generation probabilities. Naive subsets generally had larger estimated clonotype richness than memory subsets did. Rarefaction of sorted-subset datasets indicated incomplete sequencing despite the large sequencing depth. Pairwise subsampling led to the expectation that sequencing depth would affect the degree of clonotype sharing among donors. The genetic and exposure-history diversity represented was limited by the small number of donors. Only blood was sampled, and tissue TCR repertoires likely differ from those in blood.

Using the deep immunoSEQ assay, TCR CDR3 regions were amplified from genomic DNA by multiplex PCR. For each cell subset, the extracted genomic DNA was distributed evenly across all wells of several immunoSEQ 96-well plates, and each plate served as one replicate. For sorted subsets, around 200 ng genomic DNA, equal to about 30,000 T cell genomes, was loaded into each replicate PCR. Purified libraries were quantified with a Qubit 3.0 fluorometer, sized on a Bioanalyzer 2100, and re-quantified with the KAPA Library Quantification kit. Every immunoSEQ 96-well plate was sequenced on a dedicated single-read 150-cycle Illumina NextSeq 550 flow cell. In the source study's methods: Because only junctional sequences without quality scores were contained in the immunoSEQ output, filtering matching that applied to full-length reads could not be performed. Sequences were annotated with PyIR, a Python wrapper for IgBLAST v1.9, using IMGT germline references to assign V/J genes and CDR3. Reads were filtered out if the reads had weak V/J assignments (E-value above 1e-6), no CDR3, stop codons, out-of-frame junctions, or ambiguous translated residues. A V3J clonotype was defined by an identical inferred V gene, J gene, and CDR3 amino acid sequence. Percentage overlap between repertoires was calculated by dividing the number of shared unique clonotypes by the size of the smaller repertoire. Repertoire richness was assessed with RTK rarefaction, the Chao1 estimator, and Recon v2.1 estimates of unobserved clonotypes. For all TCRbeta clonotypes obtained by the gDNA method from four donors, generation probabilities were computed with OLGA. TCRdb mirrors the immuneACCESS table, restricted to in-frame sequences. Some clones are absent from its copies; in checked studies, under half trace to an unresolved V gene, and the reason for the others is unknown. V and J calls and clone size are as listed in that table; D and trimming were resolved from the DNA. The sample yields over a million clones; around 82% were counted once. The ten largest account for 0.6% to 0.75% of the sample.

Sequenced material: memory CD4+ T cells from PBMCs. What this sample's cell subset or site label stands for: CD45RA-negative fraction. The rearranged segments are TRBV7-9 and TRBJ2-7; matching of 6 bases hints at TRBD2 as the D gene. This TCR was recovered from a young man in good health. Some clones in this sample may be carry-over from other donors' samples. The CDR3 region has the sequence CASSLVGTSNEQYF. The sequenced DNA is TGTGCCAGCAGCTTAGTAGGTACTAGCAACGAGCAGTACTTC.